This section outlines one T cell receptor (beta chain) sequence together with its context. The antigen is undetermined. This specimen comes from a study of T-cell memory formation after mild COVID-19. Regarding the study as a whole: Contracting CD4+ clones lay largely in CM and EM, with CD8+ ones residing in EMRA. Memory sampled before infection contained some responding clones, suggesting cross-reactive memory joined. There was a balanced CD4/CD8 profile in clones contracting day 15 to 85, and later expanders leaned CD4+.

Employing constant-segment primers, 5'RACE generated TCR alpha and TCR beta cDNA libraries bearing sample barcodes and UMIs. From the 5' RACE reads, TCRdb called clonotypes with MiXCR, one entry per CDR3 protein. The sample records 500,000 to 650,000 distinct CDR3 sequences, roughly 21% being singletons. This clonotype originated in an adult woman who had mild COVID-19 (a few samples of this study predate the infection). Cell type and time point are not known. Sequenced material: PBMCs or a T cell subset sorted from them (not recorded which).

The CDR3 region is CSAVSLDRGDGYTF. DNA for the CDR3: TGCAGTGCCGTCTCGCTGGACAGGGGGGATGGCTACACCTTC. The genes are TRBV20-1 and TRBJ1-2; TRBD1 matches 10 bases. This CDR3 contains 14 residues. CDR1 is DFQATT and CDR2 is SNEGSKA in the germline V gene (reference sequence). V lost 6 bases to trimming and J lost 6 bases; unmatched junction nucleotides: 10.